This T cell receptor beta chain is from a study of CD8 T cells in ankylosing spondylitis. General observations from the study: Reportedly, matched ankylosing spondylitis synovial fluid was significantly enriched for disease-linked clones. Past research had described some motif variants in reactive arthritis synovial fluid and blood. In peripheral blood, disease-linked CD8+ clones occurred at relatively low frequencies. Ankylosing spondylitis blood appeared to be characterized by a TCR beta motif of 8 or 9 highly homologous variants.

The trim removed 6 bases at V and 4 bases at J, leaving 11 bases unmatched. The CDR3 runs to 15 residues. Germline V CDR1 and CDR2: DFQATT, SNEGSKA (reference sequence). In this sample, this clonotype turned up a few times. Antigen specificity is unknown. Making use of molecular barcodes, quantitative 5'-RACE generated TCR beta libraries. TCRdb re-called the 5' RACE reads with MiXCR, one entry per CDR3 protein. The sample lists approximately 300,000 distinct CDR3 sequences, roughly 8% occurring once. This TCR derives from a male donor with ankylosing spondylitis. The sample consisted of blood, either unsorted or a sorted T cell fraction (not recorded which). The genes are TRBV20-1 and TRBJ2-5; 10 nucleotides agree with TRBD1. The CDR3 nucleotides read TGCAGTGCACAAAAACCCGGACAGGGGGGAGAGACCCAGTACTTC. This codes for CSAQKPGQGGETQYF.